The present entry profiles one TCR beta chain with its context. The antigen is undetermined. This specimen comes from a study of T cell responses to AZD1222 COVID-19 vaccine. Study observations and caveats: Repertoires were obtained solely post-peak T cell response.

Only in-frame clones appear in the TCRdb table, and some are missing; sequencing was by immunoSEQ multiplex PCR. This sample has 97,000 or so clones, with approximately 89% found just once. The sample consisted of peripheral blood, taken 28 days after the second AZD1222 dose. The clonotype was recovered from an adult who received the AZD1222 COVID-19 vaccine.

CDR3 residues: CASSSLGLAGDEQFF. CDR3 nucleotide sequence: TGTGCCAGCAGCTCCCTCGGGCTAGCGGGAGATGAGCAGTTCTTC. The chain employs TRBV7-2 and TRBJ2-1, with 10 bases aligning to TRBD2. The V segment lost 4 bases and the J segment 8 bases; nucleotides outside the gene matches: 8. The germline CDR1 and CDR2 sequences are SGHTA and FQGNSA. The CDR3 sequence is 15 residues long.